A selection of T cell receptor beta chains follows, all from one sample in a study of blood T cell repertoires in COVID-19. Measured with immunoSEQ multiplex PCR; TCRdb has only the in-frame clones, and not every one. The profile shows some 180,000 clones, about 88% of them singletons. Material: PBMCs or T cells enriched from blood (not recorded which). Source of these receptors: a woman aged 40 to 55 in a cohort exposed to, infected with or recovered from COVID-19 (not recorded which). CDR3s include the opening cysteine and the closing phenylalanine or tryptophan. Fields, in order: V gene, CDR3 length, clone size, D gene, J gene, CDR3 protein, CDR3 DNA. D genes are given only for firm matches. Only part of the rows carry a size: once, few, many, or a class if the clone is expanded.

V: TRBV6-1; length: 16; size: once; D: TRBD2; J: TRBJ2-3; CDR3: CASSERAGGPTDTQYF; DNA: TGTGCCAGCAGTGAACGAGCGGGGGGGCCGACAGATACGCAGTATTTT
V: TRBV4-1; length: 17; size: .; D: TRBD1; J: TRBJ2-2; CDR3: CASSQKRDRGNTGELFF; DNA: TGCGCCAGCAGCCAAAAACGGGACAGGGGGAACACCGGGGAGCTGTTTTTT
V: TRBV7-9; length: 13; size: .; D: .; J: TRBJ1-2; CDR3: CASSLEQDHGYTF; DNA: TGTGCCAGCAGCTTAGAACAGGACCATGGCTACACCTTC
V: TRBV11-2; length: 17; size: .; D: TRBD2; J: TRBJ2-1; CDR3: CASSSRTSGSSYNEQFF; DNA: TGTGCCAGCAGCTCCCGGACTAGCGGTAGCTCCTACAATGAGCAGTTCTTC
V: TRBV14; length: 18; size: .; D: .; J: TRBJ2-5; CDR3: CASSQGRLGFGSPETQYF; DNA: TGTGCCAGCAGCCAAGGGCGTCTTGGGTTTGGGAGCCCAGAGACCCAGTACTTC
V: TRBV11-3; length: 16; size: .; D: TRBD2; J: TRBJ2-7; CDR3: CASSTRLAASSYEQYF; DNA: TGTGCCAGCAGCACCCGACTAGCGGCGAGCTCCTACGAGCAGTACTTC
V: TRBV5-1; length: 15; size: once; D: .; J: TRBJ1-6; CDR3: CASTKIRTDNSPLHF; DNA: TGCGCCAGCACCAAAATCCGGACAGATAATTCACCCCTCCACTTT
V: TRBV6-2/TRBV6-3; length: 16; size: .; D: TRBD2; J: TRBJ2-7; CDR3: CASSYPTAGGPNEQYF; DNA: TGTGCCAGCAGTTACCCCACAGCGGGAGGGCCGAACGAGCAGTACTTC
V: TRBV7-2; length: 14; size: .; D: .; J: TRBJ1-6; CDR3: CASSPRVENSPLHF; DNA: TGTGCCAGCAGCCCCAGGGTGGAAAATTCACCCCTCCACTTT
V: TRBV19; length: 15; size: .; D: .; J: TRBJ1-1; CDR3: CASSIWAGPGSEAFF; DNA: TGTGCCAGTAGTATCTGGGCAGGGCCAGGGTCTGAAGCTTTCTTT
V: TRBV27; length: 14; size: few; D: TRBD1; J: TRBJ1-1; CDR3: CASSLDRGNTEAFF; DNA: TGTGCCAGCAGCCTTGACAGGGGGAACACTGAAGCTTTCTTT
V: TRBV2; length: 12; size: .; D: .; J: TRBJ1-1; CDR3: CASRERNTEAFF; DNA: TGTGCCAGCAGGGAGAGGAACACTGAAGCTTTCTTT
V: TRBV2; length: 14; size: .; D: TRBD1; J: TRBJ2-3; CDR3: CASRTGPNTDTQYF; DNA: TGTGCCAGCCGGACAGGGCCGAACACAGATACGCAGTATTTT
V: TRBV20-1; length: 13; size: .; D: TRBD1; J: TRBJ2-7; CDR3: CSASNRGPYEQYF; DNA: TGCAGTGCTAGTAACAGGGGACCCTACGAGCAGTACTTC
V: TRBV10-2; length: 13; size: .; D: .; J: TRBJ2-1; CDR3: CASSEDRNNEQFF; DNA: TGCGCCAGCAGTGAGGACAGAAACAATGAGCAGTTCTTC
V: TRBV24-1; length: 13; size: once; D: .; J: TRBJ1-1; CDR3: CATSLTGNTEAFF; DNA: TGTGCCACCAGCCTTACAGGGAACACTGAAGCTTTCTTT
V: TRBV9; length: 16; size: .; D: TRBD2; J: TRBJ2-1; CDR3: CASSSSGTSAYNEQFF; DNA: TGTGCCAGCAGTTCTTCCGGGACTAGCGCTTACAATGAGCAGTTCTTC
V: TRBV24-1; length: 14; size: .; D: TRBD1; J: TRBJ1-2; CDR3: CATSDPTGTDGYTF; DNA: TGTGCCACCAGTGACCCGACAGGGACGGATGGCTACACCTTC
V: TRBV20-1; length: 11; size: .; D: .; J: TRBJ2-5; CDR3: CSARGRETQYF; DNA: TGCAGTGCTAGAGGGCGGGAGACCCAGTACTTC
V: TRBV7-2; length: 16; size: .; D: TRBD2; J: TRBJ2-3; CDR3: CASSPRVAGVTDTQYF; DNA: TGTGCCAGCAGCCCCCGTGTAGCGGGGGTAACTGATACGCAGTATTTT
V: TRBV19; length: 13; size: .; D: .; J: TRBJ1-5; CDR3: CASSLHNNQPQHF; DNA: TGTGCCAGCAGTTTACATAACAATCAGCCCCAGCATTTT
V: TRBV15; length: 15; size: .; D: .; J: TRBJ1-3; CDR3: CATSGGLGLGNTIYF; DNA: TGTGCCACCAGCGGGGGACTGGGGCTCGGAAACACCATATATTTT
V: TRBV5-8; length: 14; size: .; D: TRBD1; J: TRBJ1-4; CDR3: CASSPGTALGKLFF; DNA: TGTGCCAGCAGCCCCGGGACAGCCCTTGGGAAACTGTTTTTT
V: TRBV29-1; length: 12; size: .; D: .; J: TRBJ2-5; CDR3: CSVEQAGETQYF; DNA: TGCAGCGTTGAGCAGGCGGGGGAGACCCAGTACTTC
V: TRBV11-2; length: 13; size: .; D: .; J: TRBJ1-2; CDR3: CASSSRANYGYTF; DNA: TGTGCCAGCAGCAGTAGAGCTAACTATGGCTACACCTTC
V: TRBV6-5; length: 12; size: .; D: .; J: TRBJ2-7; CDR3: CASKAGNYEQYF; DNA: TGTGCCAGCAAGGCAGGCAACTACGAGCAGTACTTC
V: TRBV7-2; length: 16; size: .; D: .; J: TRBJ2-7; CDR3: CASSLALYQVPHEQYF; DNA: TGTGCCAGCAGCTTAGCGCTTTATCAGGTACCCCACGAGCAGTACTTC